The 7 T cell receptor beta chains below were found in one sample sequenced in a study of long-term antiretroviral therapy in people with HIV. The immunoSEQ assay was v3.0, run at survey level. Repertoires were generated with immunoSEQ multiplex PCR, while TCRdb's copy carries only in-frame clones and drops some. Of 35,000 to 45,000 clones in the sample, less than 90% were seen once. The source material was unsorted PBMCs, sampled just before starting antiretroviral therapy. These TCRs come from a woman aged 18-29 years with HIV.

This clone was recorded once. The rearrangement joins TRBV15 to TRBJ2-2; 8 nucleotides line up with TRBD1. The CDR3 covers 16 residues. Germline-derived CDR1 and CDR2 are LNHNV and YYDKDF (reference sequence). Unmatched junction bases numbered 7, after V lost 2 bases and J lost 5 bases. The CDR3 loop is CATSRHTGQDTGELFF. Written as DNA, the CDR3 is TGTGCCACCAGCAGACATACGGGACAGGATACCGGGGAGCTGTTTTTT.

This clone was picked up a small number of times. The J gene is TRBJ2-7, the V gene TRBV27; 11 bases are shared with TRBD1. Trimming at V came to 5 bases and at J to 6 bases, leaving 6 bases not matched to a gene. The CDR3 is 14 residues long. Germline V gene sequence: CDR1 MNHEY, CDR2 SMNVEV (reference sequence). In nucleotides, the CDR3 is TGTGCCAGCAGTACCGGGACAGGGGGAAGCGAGCAGTACTTC. Amino acid sequence: CASSTGTGGSEQYF.

V usage is TRBV7-6 and J usage is TRBJ2-7, with TRBD2 as a possible D gene (5 bases). Germline V gene sequence: CDR1 SGHVS, CDR2 FNYEAQ. V was clipped by 6 bases and J by 3 bases, with 12 bases between them. The CDR3 contains 13 residues. DNA of the CDR3: TGTGCCAGCAGTCCACGACGGGACTACGAGCAGTACTTC. Translated: CASSPRRDYEQYF.

The chain is built from TRBV6-5 and TRBJ2-5, with 8 bases lining up with TRBD2. CDR1 is MNHEY and CDR2 is SVGAGI in the germline V gene. This CDR3 is built from 14 residues. V lost 6 bases to trimming and J lost 5 bases; unmatched junction nucleotides: 8. This CDR3 reads CASRGTRGRETQYF. The CDR3 DNA is TGTGCCAGCAGAGGGACTAGGGGCAGGGAGACCCAGTACTTC.

The V gene is TRBV25-1, the J gene TRBJ2-3; 7 nucleotides align to TRBD1. Per germline, CDR1 MGHDK and CDR2 SYGVNS. The J segment lost 6 bases and the V segment lost 1 base, leaving 1 base of the junction unmatched. The length of the CDR3 is 13 residues. CDR3 bases: TGTGCCAGCAGTGAATCCAGGGGGGATACGCAGTATTTT. Encoded protein: CASSESRGDTQYF.

This chain connects TRBV7-9 to TRBJ2-5; tentative D call: TRBD2 (5 bases). V was clipped by 8 bases and J by 3 bases, with 13 bases between them. In germline, CDR1 is SEHNR, CDR2 FQNEAQ (reference sequence). CDR3 length: 13 residues. The CDR3 DNA is TGTGCCAGCTGGCGACTAAACGAAGAGACCCAGTACTTC. This gives the protein CASWRLNEETQYF.

V gene TRBV7-9 combines with J gene TRBJ2-1; 8 bases align to TRBD2. The CDR3 totals 16 residues. The junction had 11 bases not matched to a gene; V was cut back by 4 bases and J by 6 bases. Germline assignment: CDR1 SEHNR and CDR2 FQNEAQ (reference sequence). CDR3 bases: TGTGCCAGCAGCTGGAGCGGGAGTGCCATCCGCAATGAGCAGTTCTTC. The encoded protein is CASSWSGSAIRNEQFF.